The 23 T cell receptor beta chains below all came from one sample that was sequenced in a study of blood T cells in healthy people across ages. Sample-barcoded 5' priming and a J-beta primer mix drove a second PCR of roughly 7 to 11 cycles. TCRdb called the 5' RACE reads again in MiXCR, with one record for every CDR3 protein. The sample has about 620,000 distinct CDR3 sequences; 21% are singletons. The sequencing input was blood. The receptors were gathered from a man aged 70-80 years in good health.

This chain uses TRBV6-2 or TRBV6-3 with TRBJ1-2, with a weak D call TRBD1 (5 bases). CDR1 is MNHEY, CDR2 SVGEGT, per germline. With 5 bases removed from V and 0 bases from J, the gap between germline ends came to 10 bases. This CDR3 contains 14 residues. The CDR3 region is CASSDMTANYGYTF. The CDR3 coding sequence is TGTGCCAGCAGTGATATGACAGCTAACTATGGCTACACCTTC.

This clonotype appeared a few times. A junction boundary mismatches the germline segment, possibly from a read error. This chain uses TRBV6-5 with TRBJ2-7; 9 bases agree with TRBD2. Germline lookup yields CDR1 MNHEY and CDR2 SVGAGI. The CDR3 contains 15 residues. CDR3 protein: CASSYSTSGAYEQYF. For the CDR3, the DNA is TGCGCCAGCAGTTACTCGACTAGCGGAGCCTACGAGCAGTACTTC.

This clonotype was seen a few times. This sequence joins TRBV20-1 and TRBJ2-1, with D perhaps being TRBD1 or TRBD2 (5 bases each). The V gene's germline CDR1 is DFQATT and CDR2 SNEGSKA (reference sequence). V was trimmed by 3 bases and J by 7 bases, leaving 16 bases between them. CDR3 length: 14 residues. CDR3 coding DNA: TGCAGTGCTAGTGGTGGGACCCCCAGGAATGAGCAGTTCTTC. Its translation: CSASGGTPRNEQFF.

J is TRBJ2-3 and V is TRBV20-1; D ambiguous. V was cut by 0 bases and J by 0 bases, with 4 bases left in between. CDR3 length: 13 amino acids. In germline, CDR1 is DFQATT, CDR2 SNEGSKA (reference sequence). This CDR3 reads CSARDASTDTQYF. For the CDR3, the DNA is TGCAGTGCTAGAGATGCTAGCACAGATACGCAGTATTTT.

This clonotype turned up a few times. This chain uses TRBV7-3 with TRBJ2-5, with TRBD2 identical over 9 bases. The J call may not be correct, given that the DNA end is closer to TRBJ2-1. The germline gives CDR1 SGHTA, CDR2 FQGTGA. The CDR3 is 15 residues long. CDR3 in amino acids: CASSSLAGEGKEQFF. As DNA, the CDR3 is TGTGCCAGCAGTTCCTTAGCGGGAGAGGGAAAAGAGCAGTTCTTC.

Only a few counts were recorded for this clonotype. This chain joins TRBV5-5 and TRBJ2-1; 7 bases fit TRBD2. The CDR3 length is 16 residues. CDR1 is SGHKS, CDR2 YYEKEE, per germline (reference sequence). After removal of 0 bases from V and 4 bases from J, the junction contained 7 bases not matched to a gene. The CDR3 nucleotides read TGTGCCAGCAGCTTGGCGGGGAGCGGGAATTACAATGAGCAGTTCTTC. Translating it yields CASSLAGSGNYNEQFF.

There are a few counts of this clonotype. The chain combines TRBV20-1 with TRBJ2-1; 10 nucleotides line up with TRBD2. Germline loops: CDR1 DFQATT, CDR2 SNEGSKA (reference sequence). The CDR3 extends over 16 amino acids. With 0 bases clipped from V and 3 bases from J, the junction kept 5 bases outside the gene matches. This chain's CDR3 is CSARDLLAGHYNEQFF. DNA for the CDR3: TGCAGTGCTAGAGATCTACTAGCGGGGCACTACAATGAGCAGTTCTTC.

About this clonotype: At one end, the junction sequence differs from germline, possibly due to a read error. The chain links TRBV24-1 to TRBJ2-7; no firm D call. The J call may be incorrect, as the DNA end agrees better with TRBJ2-1. This CDR3 spans 15 amino acids. Germline CDR1 and CDR2: KGHDR and SFDVKD. CDR3 in DNA: TGTGCCACCAGTGATTTGCAGTATAGCTACAGTGAGCAGTTCTTC. As protein: CATSDLQYSYSEQFF.

This clonotype has more than one count but fewer than ten. V usage is TRBV29-1 and J usage is TRBJ2-7, with unresolved D. Germline CDR1 reads SQVTM; CDR2 reads ANQGSEA. The V end was cut by 6 bases, the J end by 5 bases, with 20 bases between. The CDR3 totals 14 residues. Here the CDR3 reads CSVQREPHGDEQYF. As DNA, the CDR3 is TGCAGCGTCCAAAGAGAACCACATGGGGACGAGCAGTACTTC.

This clonotype has a count of ten or more. This rearrangement joins TRBV5-1 to TRBJ2-7; TRBD1 is a possible D gene (6 bases). CDR1 and CDR2 from the germline V gene are SGHRS and YFSETQ. Trimming shortened V by 4 bases and J by 2 bases, and 10 bases separated the two germline ends. The CDR3 sequence is 13 residues long. The CDR3 DNA reads as TGCGCCAGCAGCCCTCAGGGGACCTACGAGCAGTACTTC. Its protein is CASSPQGTYEQYF. The full variable domain, in which reference TRBV5-1 and TRBJ2-7 provide the parts outside the CDR3, is KAGVTQTPRYLIKTRGQQVTLSCSPISGHRSVSWYQQTPGQGLQFLFEYFSETQRNKGNFPGRFSGRQFSNSRSEMNVSTLELGDSALYLCASSPQGTYEQYFGPGTRLTVT.

Only a few counts were recorded for this clonotype. The chain employs TRBV20-1 and TRBJ2-1; 8 bases agree with TRBD2. The ends lost 1 base at V and 2 bases at J; junction bases unmatched: 4. CDR3 length: 15 residues. Germline CDR1 reads DFQATT; CDR2 reads SNEGSKA (reference sequence). This CDR3 is CSARGLAMAYNEQFF. DNA of the CDR3: TGCAGTGCTAGAGGACTAGCGATGGCCTACAATGAGCAGTTCTTC.

As concerns this clonotype: At one end, the junction sequence differs from germline, possibly due to a read error. J is TRBJ2-5 and V is TRBV7-9; weak D call: TRBD2 (6 bases). CDR1 is SEHNR, CDR2 FQNEAQ, per germline (reference sequence). The CDR3 runs to 15 residues. CDR3 region: CAGSLGAGPEETQYF. The CDR3 DNA reads TGTGCCGGCAGCTTAGGGGCGGGACCTGAAGAGACCCAGTACTTC. The whole variable domain, remainder taken from reference TRBV7-9 and TRBJ2-5, is DTGVSQNPRHKITKRGQNVTFRCDPISEHNRLYWYRQTLGQGPEFLTYFQNEAQLEKSRLLSDRFSAERPKGSFSTLEIQRTEQGDSAMYLCAGSLGAGPEETQYFGPGTRLLVL.

The chain recombines TRBV2 with TRBJ1-2, with D hard to call. Trimming cost V 0 bases and J 4 bases, with 9 bases left between them. CDR1 and CDR2 (germline): SNHLY, FYNNEI. The CDR3 has 14 residues. The DNA of the CDR3 is TGTGCCAGCAGTGAAGCCTCTGGGGTCTATGGCTACACCTTC. It codes for CASSEASGVYGYTF.

This clonotype occurred a few times. The chain links TRBV12-3 or TRBV12-4 to TRBJ2-2, with D possibly being TRBD1 (5 bases). This CDR3 has 17 residues. Trimming removed 5 bases at V and 6 bases at J, with 22 bases between. CDR3 nucleotides: TGTGCCAGCAGTCTACGACATAAAAGGGGCACCGCCGGGGAGCTGTTTTTT. It specifies CASSLRHKRGTAGELFF.

The chain employs TRBV12-3 or TRBV12-4 and TRBJ2-3, with TRBD2 matching over 8 bases. Trimming at V came to 6 bases and at J to 8 bases, leaving 10 bases not matched to a gene. CDR3 size: 14 residues. CDR3 in DNA: TGTGCCAGCAGATCGGGACTAGAGCTGTTTACGCAGTATTTT. Encoded protein: CASRSGLELFTQYF.

J is TRBJ2-5 and V is TRBV10-1; no firm D call. The V and J ends lost 3 bases and 5 bases respectively, with 10 bases between them. CDR1 is WNHNN, CDR2 SYGVQD, per germline (reference sequence). The CDR3 contains 13 residues. The CDR3 DNA sequence: TGCGCCAGCAGTGACCGCCCTGGGGAGACCCAGTACTTC. Amino acid sequence: CASSDRPGETQYF.

In nucleotides, the CDR3 is TGCGCCAGCAGCCCCTTCACGGGGAATGCGGAAGAGACCCAGTACTTC. This gives the protein CASSPFTGNAEETQYF. This sequence joins TRBV5-1 and TRBJ2-5; perhaps TRBD2 as D (5 bases). CDR3 length equals 16 residues. Germline CDR1 is SGHRS and CDR2 is YFSETQ. Trimming removed 4 bases at V and 3 bases at J, with 19 bases between.

This clonotype was counted between two and nine times. The J gene is TRBJ2-1, the V gene TRBV7-2, with 9 nucleotides matching TRBD1. V lost 2 bases and J lost 8; bases outside the gene matches: 7. There are 15 residues in the CDR3. The germline gives CDR1 SGHTA, CDR2 FQGNSA. CDR3 sequence (DNA): TGTGCCAGCAGCTTAATGGGACAGGGAATCGATGAGCAGTTCTTC. Amino acids: CASSLMGQGIDEQFF.

This clonotype was detected only once. The chain links TRBV12-5 to TRBJ2-6; D possibly corresponds to TRBD1 (5 bases). V was shortened by 2 bases and J by 0 bases, with 8 bases between the two germline ends. The CDR3 is 16 amino acids. Germline CDR1 and CDR2: LGHNT and FRNRAP. The CDR3 DNA sequence: TGTGCTAGTGGTTTGTGGACAAACTCTGGGGCCAACGTCCTGACTTTC. This translates into CASGLWTNSGANVLTF.

This clonotype has a handful of counts. The J gene is TRBJ2-2, the V gene TRBV28, with D possibly matching TRBD2 (5 bases). V was clipped by 7 bases and J by 3 bases, with 6 bases between them. Germline CDR1 is MDHEN and CDR2 is SYDVKM. CDR3 size: 12 residues. In DNA form, the CDR3 reads TGTGCCAGCATGAGGGACACCGGGGAGCTGTTTTTT. Translated, it gives CASMRDTGELFF.

This clonotype showed up just a few times. The genes are TRBV29-1 and TRBJ2-5, with 9 nucleotides matching TRBD2. Germline CDR1 reads SQVTM; CDR2 reads ANQGSEA. V shed 4 bases, J shed 3 bases, and the junction held 3 bases outside the gene matches. This CDR3 has 13 amino acids. Here the CDR3 DNA reads TGCAGCGTTGTAGCGGGGGATGAAGAGACCCAGTACTTC. This sequence encodes CSVVAGDEETQYF.

This clonotype turned up a few times. The CDR3 DNA sequence: TGTGCCAGCAGCTTAGAGCTTCATTCACCCGGAATTTTCTACGAGCAGTACTTC. It codes for CASSLELHSPGIFYEQYF. This chain joins TRBV11-2 and TRBJ2-5; D is ambiguous. The J call may be incorrect, as the DNA end agrees better with TRBJ2-7. CDR1 is SGHAT and CDR2 is FQNNGV in the germline V gene. The CDR3 runs 18 residues.

In this sample, this clonotype turned up many times. The chain carries TRBV7-4 and TRBJ2-7; D remains unclear. V gave up 1 base and J gave up 7 bases, with 23 bases separating them. The CDR3 runs 17 residues. Germline V lookup: CDR1 SGHVT, CDR2 SQSDAQ. CDR3 nucleotides: TGTGCCAGCAGCTTAGAGGAGTGCGAACGCTTGTCGTGGGAGCAGTACTTC. It encodes CASSLEECERLSWEQYF.